Here is one T cell receptor beta chain with its context. This clonotype was seen a handful of times. What antigen it recognizes has not been identified. No qualities accompany the bases; no much larger clone lies one base away. These data come from a study of patients and donors after allogeneic stem cell transplantation (dated by TCRdb to about 2020). Libraries were made using RT-PCR. Instrument on record: NextSeq 550. TCRdb trimmed public reads at Q25 via fastp, called clones via MiXCR and kept in-frame beta chains. Rows with one shared CDR3 protein collapse into an entry with the most common genes and DNA. The sample table lists more than 850,000 distinct CDR3 sequences, about 20% of them with a count of one. The ten largest make up roughly 6.4% of the sample. The sample consisted of blood, either unsorted or a sorted T cell fraction (not recorded which). The receptor's source is a human donor who was either an allogeneic HSCT recipient or a stem cell or donor lymphocyte infusion donor (not recorded which). It is not recorded whose cells these are; they may come from a transplant donor.

The CDR3 protein sequence reads: CASRVDLRSYEQYF. The DNA sequence reads TGCGCCAGCAGAGTAGACCTTAGATCCTACGAGCAGTACTTC. This chain joins TRBV5-1 to TRBJ2-7; the D gene remains uncertain. Per the germline V gene, SGHRS is the CDR1 and YFSETQ is the CDR2. There are 14 amino acids in the CDR3, from cysteine to phenylalanine inclusive. Here the CDR3 DNA is all that survives: 42 bases in frame from base 1. V gives up 5 bases and J gives up 1 base, and the segment between their germline ends measures 13 bases.